Sequencing of this TCR beta chain was carried out in a study of cytomegalovirus exposure and HLA in healthy donors. General study points: Of the V segments, some could not be distinguished, including TRBV6-2 and TRBV6-3, and were excluded. A likely sequencing artifact accounted for one observed cluster of highly shared sequence variants. An analysis was carried out at a later point. It showed that HLA-associated TCR beta chains were more clonally expanded than equally common non-associated chains.

V was clipped by 4 bases and J by 4 bases, with 19 bases between them. The germline V gene encodes CDR1 SGHRS and CDR2 YFSETQ. CDR3 size: 16 residues. Regarding this clone: The antigen remains unidentified.

Primers included in the PCR were 60 Vbeta and 13 Jbeta primers. Source study methods: Later, 65 million to 90 million unique TCR beta chains were counted in an analysis, and some 11 million of them were shared. TCRdb's copy holds only in-frame clones and misses some; the assay was immunoSEQ multiplex PCR. V, J and clone size derive from that table, while D and trimming were established from the DNA sequence. This sample's table has 55,000 to 65,000 clones. Sequences were obtained from PBMCs. V usage is TRBV5-1 and J usage is TRBJ2-3; tentatively, D is TRBD2 (6 bases). The sequence was obtained from a woman under 30 in good health and CMV-seronegative. CDR3 in amino acids: CASSHSDGSGADTQYF. The CDR3 DNA reads as TGCGCCAGCAGCCACTCCGACGGGAGTGGGGCAGATACGCAGTATTTT.